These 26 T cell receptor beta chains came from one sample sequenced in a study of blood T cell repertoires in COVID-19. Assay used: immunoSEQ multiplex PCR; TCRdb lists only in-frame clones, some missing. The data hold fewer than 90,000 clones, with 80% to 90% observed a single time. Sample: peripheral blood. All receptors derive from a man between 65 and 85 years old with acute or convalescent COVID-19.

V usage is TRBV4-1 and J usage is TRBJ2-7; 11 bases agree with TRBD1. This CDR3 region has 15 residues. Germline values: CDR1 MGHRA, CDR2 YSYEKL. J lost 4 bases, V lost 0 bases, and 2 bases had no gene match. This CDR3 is CASSQDGTGGYEQYF. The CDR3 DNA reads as TGCGCCAGCAGCCAAGATGGGACAGGGGGGTACGAGCAGTACTTC.

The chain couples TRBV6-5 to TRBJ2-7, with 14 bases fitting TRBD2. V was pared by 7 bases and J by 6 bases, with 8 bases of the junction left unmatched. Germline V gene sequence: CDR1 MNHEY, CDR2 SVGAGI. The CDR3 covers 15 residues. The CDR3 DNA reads TGTGCCAGCAAGAACCTCGGACTAGCGGGAGGCGAGCAGTACTTC. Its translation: CASKNLGLAGGEQYF.

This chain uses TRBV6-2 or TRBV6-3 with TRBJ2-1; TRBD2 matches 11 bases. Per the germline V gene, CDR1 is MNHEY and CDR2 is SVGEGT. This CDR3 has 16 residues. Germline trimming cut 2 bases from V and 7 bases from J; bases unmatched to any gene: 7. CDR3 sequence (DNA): TGTGCCAGCAGTTACGGGGAAACTAGCGGGGGAAATGAGCAGTTCTTC. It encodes CASSYGETSGGNEQFF.

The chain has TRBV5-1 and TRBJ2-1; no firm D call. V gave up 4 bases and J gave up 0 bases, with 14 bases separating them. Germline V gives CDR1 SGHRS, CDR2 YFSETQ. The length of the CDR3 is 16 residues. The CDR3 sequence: CASSGGGRGSYNEQFF. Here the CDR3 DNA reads TGCGCCAGCAGCGGTGGTGGTAGAGGCTCCTACAATGAGCAGTTCTTC.

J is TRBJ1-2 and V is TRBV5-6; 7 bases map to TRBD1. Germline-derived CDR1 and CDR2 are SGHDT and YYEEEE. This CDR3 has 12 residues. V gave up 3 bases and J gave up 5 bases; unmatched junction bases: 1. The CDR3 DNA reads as TGTGCCAGCAGCTCGACAGGGTATGGCTACACCTTC. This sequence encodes CASSSTGYGYTF.

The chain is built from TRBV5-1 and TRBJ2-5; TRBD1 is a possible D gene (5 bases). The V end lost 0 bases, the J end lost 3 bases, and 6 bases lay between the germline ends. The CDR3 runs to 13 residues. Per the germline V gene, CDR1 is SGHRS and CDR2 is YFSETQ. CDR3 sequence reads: CASSLAGKETQYF. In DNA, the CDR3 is TGCGCCAGCAGCTTGGCAGGGAAAGAGACCCAGTACTTC.

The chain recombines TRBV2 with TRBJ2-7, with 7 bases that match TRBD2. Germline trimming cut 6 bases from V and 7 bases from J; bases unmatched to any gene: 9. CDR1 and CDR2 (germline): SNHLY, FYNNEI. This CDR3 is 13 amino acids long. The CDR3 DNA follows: TGTGCCAGCAGGACTAGCAGGGTCAGGGAGCAGTACTTC. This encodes CASRTSRVREQYF.

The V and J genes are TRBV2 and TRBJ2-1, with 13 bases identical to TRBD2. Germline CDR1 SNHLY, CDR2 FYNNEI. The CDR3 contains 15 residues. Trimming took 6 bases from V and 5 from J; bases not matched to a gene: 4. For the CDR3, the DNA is TGTGCCAGCAGCCCCGGGACTAGCGGGAACAATGAGCAGTTCTTC. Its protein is CASSPGTSGNNEQFF.

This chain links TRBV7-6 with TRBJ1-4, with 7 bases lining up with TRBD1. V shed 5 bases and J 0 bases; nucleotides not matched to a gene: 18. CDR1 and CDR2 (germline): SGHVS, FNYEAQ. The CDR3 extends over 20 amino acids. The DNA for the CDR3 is TGTGCCAGCAGCCCACCTCGGACAGGACCGAACCCTCCAACTAATGAAAAACTGTTTTTT. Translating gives CASSPPRTGPNPPTNEKLFF.

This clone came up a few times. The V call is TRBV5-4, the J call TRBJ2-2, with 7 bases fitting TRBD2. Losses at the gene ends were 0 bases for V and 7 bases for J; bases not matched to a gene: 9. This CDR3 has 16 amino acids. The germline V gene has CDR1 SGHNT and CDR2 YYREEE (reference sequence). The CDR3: CASSLGPWAGDGELFF. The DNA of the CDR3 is TGTGCCAGCAGCTTGGGACCTTGGGCGGGAGACGGGGAGCTGTTTTTT.

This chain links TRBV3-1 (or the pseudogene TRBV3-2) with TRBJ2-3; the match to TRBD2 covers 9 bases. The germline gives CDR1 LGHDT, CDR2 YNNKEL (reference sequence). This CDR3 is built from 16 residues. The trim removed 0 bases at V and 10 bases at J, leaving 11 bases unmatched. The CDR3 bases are TGTGCCAGCAGCCAAGAACTAGCGGGTTTATCACCCGCGCAGTATTTT. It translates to CASSQELAGLSPAQYF.

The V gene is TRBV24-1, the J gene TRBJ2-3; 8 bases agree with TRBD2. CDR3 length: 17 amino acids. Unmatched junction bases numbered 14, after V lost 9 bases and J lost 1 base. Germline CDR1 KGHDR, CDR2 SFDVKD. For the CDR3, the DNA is TGTGCCACCTCTGCGGGGGGTCTCTTTAAGGGCACAGATACGCAGTATTTT. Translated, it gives CATSAGGLFKGTDTQYF.

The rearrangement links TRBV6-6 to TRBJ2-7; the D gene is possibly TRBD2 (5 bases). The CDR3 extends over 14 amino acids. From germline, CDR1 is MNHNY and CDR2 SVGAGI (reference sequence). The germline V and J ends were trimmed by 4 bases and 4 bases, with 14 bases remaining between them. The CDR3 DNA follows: TGTGCCAGCAGTTGGATGAAGGGAGATTACGAGCAGTACTTC. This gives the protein CASSWMKGDYEQYF.

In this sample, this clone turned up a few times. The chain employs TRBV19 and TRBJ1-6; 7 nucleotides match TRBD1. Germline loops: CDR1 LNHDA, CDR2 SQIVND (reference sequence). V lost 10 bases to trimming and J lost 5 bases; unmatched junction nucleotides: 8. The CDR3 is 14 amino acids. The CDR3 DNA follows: TGTGCCATATCTTCCAGGGGGGATAATTCACCCCTCCACTTT. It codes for CAISSRGDNSPLHF.

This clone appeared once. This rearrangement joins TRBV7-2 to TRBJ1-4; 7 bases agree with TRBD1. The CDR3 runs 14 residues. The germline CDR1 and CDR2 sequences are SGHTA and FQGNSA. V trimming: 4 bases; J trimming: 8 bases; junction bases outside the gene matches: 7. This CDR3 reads CASSSGTQGEKLFF. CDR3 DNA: TGTGCCAGCAGCTCGGGGACACAGGGGGAAAAACTGTTTTTT.

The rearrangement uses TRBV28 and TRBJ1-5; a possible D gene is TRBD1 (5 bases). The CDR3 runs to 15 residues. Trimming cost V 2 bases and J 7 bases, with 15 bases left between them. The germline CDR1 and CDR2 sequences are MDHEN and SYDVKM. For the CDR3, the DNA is TGTGCCAGCAGTTTACAAGGCAGGGTCGGGCAGCCCCAGCATTTT. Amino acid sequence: CASSLQGRVGQPQHF.

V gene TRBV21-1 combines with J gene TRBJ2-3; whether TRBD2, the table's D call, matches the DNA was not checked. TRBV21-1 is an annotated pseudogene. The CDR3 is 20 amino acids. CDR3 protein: CASSNPPGGDDLPSTDTQYF. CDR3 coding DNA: TGTGCCAGCAGCAATCCCCCCGGGGGGGACGACCTTCCTAGCACAGATACGCAGTATTTT.

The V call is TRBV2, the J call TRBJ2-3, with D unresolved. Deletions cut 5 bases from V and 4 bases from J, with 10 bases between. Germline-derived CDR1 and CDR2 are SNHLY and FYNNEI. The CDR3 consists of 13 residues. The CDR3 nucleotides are TGTGCCAGCAGTCTAGTATCCTCAGATACGCAGTATTTT. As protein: CASSLVSSDTQYF.

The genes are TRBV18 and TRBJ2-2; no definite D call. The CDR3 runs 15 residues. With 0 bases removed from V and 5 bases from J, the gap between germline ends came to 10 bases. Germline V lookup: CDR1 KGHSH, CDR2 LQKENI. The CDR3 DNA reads TGTGCCAGCTCACCACCGAGGTTAAGGACCGGGGAGCTGTTTTTT. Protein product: CASSPPRLRTGELFF.

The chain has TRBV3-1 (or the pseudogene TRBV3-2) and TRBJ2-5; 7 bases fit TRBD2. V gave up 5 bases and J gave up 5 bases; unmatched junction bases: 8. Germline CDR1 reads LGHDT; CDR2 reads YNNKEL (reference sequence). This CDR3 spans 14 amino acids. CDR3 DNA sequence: TGTGCCAGCAGCTGGGGGGGGACTGGGGAGACCCAGTACTTC. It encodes CASSWGGTGETQYF.

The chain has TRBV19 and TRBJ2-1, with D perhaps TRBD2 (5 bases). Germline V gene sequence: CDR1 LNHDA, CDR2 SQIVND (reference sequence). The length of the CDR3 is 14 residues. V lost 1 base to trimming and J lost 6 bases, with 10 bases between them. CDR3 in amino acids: CASSIVLASNEQFF. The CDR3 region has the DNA TGTGCCAGTAGTATAGTCCTAGCCAGCAATGAGCAGTTCTTC.

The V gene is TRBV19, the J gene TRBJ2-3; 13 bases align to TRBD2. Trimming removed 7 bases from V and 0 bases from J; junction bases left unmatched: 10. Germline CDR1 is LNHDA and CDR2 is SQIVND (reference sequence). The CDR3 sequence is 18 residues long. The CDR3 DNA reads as TGTGCCAGTACCTATCGACTAGCGGGGGGCCTTAGCACAGATACGCAGTATTTT. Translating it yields CASTYRLAGGLSTDTQYF.

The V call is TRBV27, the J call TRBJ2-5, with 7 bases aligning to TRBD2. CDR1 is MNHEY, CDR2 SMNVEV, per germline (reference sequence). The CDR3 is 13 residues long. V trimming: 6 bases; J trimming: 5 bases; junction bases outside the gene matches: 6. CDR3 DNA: TGTGCCAGCAGACCAAGCGGGATGGAGACCCAGTACTTC. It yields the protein CASRPSGMETQYF.

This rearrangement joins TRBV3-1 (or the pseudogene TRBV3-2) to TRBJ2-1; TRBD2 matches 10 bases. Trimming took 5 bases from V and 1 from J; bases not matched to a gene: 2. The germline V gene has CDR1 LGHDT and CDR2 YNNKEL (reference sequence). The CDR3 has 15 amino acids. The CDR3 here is CASSSGGASYNEQFF. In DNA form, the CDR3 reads TGTGCCAGCAGCAGCGGGGGGGCTTCCTACAATGAGCAGTTCTTC.

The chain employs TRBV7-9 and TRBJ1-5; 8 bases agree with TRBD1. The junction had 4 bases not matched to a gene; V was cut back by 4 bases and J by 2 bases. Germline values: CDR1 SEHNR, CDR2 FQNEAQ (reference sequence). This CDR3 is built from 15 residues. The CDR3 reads CASSSGTGRNQPQHF. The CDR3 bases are TGTGCCAGCAGCTCCGGGACAGGCCGCAATCAGCCCCAGCATTTT.

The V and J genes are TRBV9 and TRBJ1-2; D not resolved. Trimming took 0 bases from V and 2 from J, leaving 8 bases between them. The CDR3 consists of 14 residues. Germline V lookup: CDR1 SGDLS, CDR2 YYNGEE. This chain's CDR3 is CASSVDKANYGYTF. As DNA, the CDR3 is TGTGCCAGCAGCGTAGATAAAGCGAACTATGGCTACACCTTC.